The source of this T cell receptor (beta chain) is a study of identical twins (dated by TCRdb to the mid-2010s). Context from the whole study: TCR alpha and beta repertoires from monozygotic twins, unrelated adults of various ages and cord blood were deep-sequenced to test whether fetal clonotypes persist. Replicate twin experiments were performed at different times using different library preparation protocols to rule out contamination.

The CDR3 spans 15 residues, from the cysteine through the phenylalanine. Solely the CDR3 DNA is kept, with 45 bases framed from the first base. For CDR1 and CDR2, the germline V gene (reference sequence) lists SSHAT and FNYEAQ. This clonotype was picked up a small number of times. This receptor's antigen is unknown. The junction shows a germline mismatch at one end, possibly a read error. Study-wide findings and limitations: Recombination models systematically underestimated out-of-frame TCR alpha sharing in monozygotic twins but agreed with sharing between unrelated individuals. Zero-insertion analyses could be partly confounded by invariant T cells such as MAIT and iNKT, though diverse VJ usage argued against such confounding for most clonotypes. In beta out-of-frame sequences, excess twin sharing was weaker, because having fewer shared sequences lowered the signal-to-noise ratio. Fewer insertions were carried by abundant cord blood beta clonotypes; a weaker similar trend was observed in young adult naive repertoires, while no such trend was observed in memory repertoires. Because the same donors could not be followed over many years, the conclusions depended on cross-sectional statistical analysis. Compared with coincidental sharing between unrelated individuals, an excess of low generation-probability sequences was observed among out-of-frame TCR alpha sequences shared between twins.

Library preparation used 5' RACE. The sequencing machine was an Illumina HiSeq 2000. Template switching added a universal primer binding site, and the final cDNA carried a unique molecular identifier that allowed TCR cDNA molecules to be counted accurately. First-strand cDNA for TCR alpha and beta chains was synthesized from specific primers in the conserved constant-segment region. To control for contamination, each cDNA library was double barcoded with a SMART-Mk sample barcode plus Illumina barcodes. TruSeq adapter sequences and Illumina sample barcodes were added in two successive PCR steps. Sequencing of the TCR alpha and beta cDNA libraries was done on the Illumina HiSeq platform using custom primers. In the authors' own workflow: MiGEC was used to process raw reads and extract unique molecular identifiers, and MiXCR was used to find CDR3 positions. For each individual, recombination models were inferred using an EM algorithm with the repgenHMM and IGoR tools. The analysis of shared clonotypes was done with the tcR package in R, with sharing normalized by the product of cloneset sizes. Out-of-frame nonproductive sequences were analyzed to study raw recombination free of thymic and clonal selection effects. TCRdb reran the public reads through fastp at Q25 and MiXCR, keeping productive beta chains. Rows merge per CDR3 protein into single entries with the most common DNA and genes. The V and J calls and clone size come from TCRdb's table, not from the authors' own analysis. For this sample the table gives 1.5 million to 2 million distinct CDR3 sequences, of which roughly 35% were detected only once. Approximately 0.25% of the sample comes from the top ten.

All donors were healthy Caucasians. The receptor was isolated from a newborn girl in good health. The sequence links TRBV7-7 to TRBJ2-7, with TRBD1 perhaps the D gene, on 5 matching bases. The sample consisted of cord blood. The nucleotide sequence reads as follows: TGTGCTAGCAGCCCCCTCGTGGGGCCCCTCTACGAGCAGTACTTC. Translated, it gives CASSPLVGPLYEQYF.